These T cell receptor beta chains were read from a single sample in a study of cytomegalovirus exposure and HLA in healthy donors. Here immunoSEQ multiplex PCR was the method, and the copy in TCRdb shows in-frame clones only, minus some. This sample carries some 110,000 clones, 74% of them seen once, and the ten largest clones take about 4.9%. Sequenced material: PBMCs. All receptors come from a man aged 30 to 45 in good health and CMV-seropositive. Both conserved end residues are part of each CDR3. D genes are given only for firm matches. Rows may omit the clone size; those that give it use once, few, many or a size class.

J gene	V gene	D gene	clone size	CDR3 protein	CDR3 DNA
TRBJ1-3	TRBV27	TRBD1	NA	CASRGTQPGQSGNTIYF	TGTGCCAGCAGGGGTACTCAACCGGGACAGAGTGGAAACACCATATATTTT
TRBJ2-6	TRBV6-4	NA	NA	CASSDSEGVSGANVLTF	TGTGCCAGCAGTGACTCAGAGGGGGTGTCTGGGGCCAACGTCCTGACTTTC
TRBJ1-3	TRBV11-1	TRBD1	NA	CASSVDRDREGNTIYF	TGTGCCAGCAGCGTCGACCGGGACAGAGAAGGAAACACCATATATTTT
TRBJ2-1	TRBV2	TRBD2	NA	CASSSLIAGGWYNEQFF	TGTGCCAGCAGCAGCCTAATAGCGGGGGGATGGTACAATGAGCAGTTCTTC
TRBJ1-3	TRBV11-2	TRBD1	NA	CASSRDSSGNTIYF	TGTGCCAGCAGCAGGGACAGCTCTGGAAACACCATATATTTT
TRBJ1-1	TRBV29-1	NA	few	CSVVGAGNTEAFF	TGCAGCGTTGTGGGGGCAGGGAACACTGAAGCTTTCTTT
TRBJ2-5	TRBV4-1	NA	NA	CASSRKQGVGEETQYF	TGCGCCAGCAGCCGGAAACAGGGAGTAGGGGAAGAGACCCAGTACTTC
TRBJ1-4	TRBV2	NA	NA	CASSDGTNEKLFF	TGTGCCAGCAGTGACGGGACAAATGAAAAACTGTTTTTT
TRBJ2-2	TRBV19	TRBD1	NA	CASSSQGATGELFF	TGTGCCAGTAGTTCACAGGGGGCCACCGGGGAGCTGTTTTTT
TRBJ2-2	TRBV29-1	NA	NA	CSVERGQTNTGELFF	TGCAGCGTTGAAAGGGGCCAGACGAACACCGGGGAGCTGTTTTTT
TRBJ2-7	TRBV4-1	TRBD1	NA	CASSHSPGQGSYEQYF	TGCGCCAGCAGCCATTCCCCGGGACAGGGCAGTTACGAGCAGTACTTC
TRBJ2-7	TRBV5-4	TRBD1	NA	CASSVGQGKEQYF	TGTGCCAGCAGCGTGGGACAGGGAAAGGAGCAGTACTTC
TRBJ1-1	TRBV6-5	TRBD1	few	CASRLGQQNTEAFF	TGTGCCAGCAGGTTGGGACAGCAGAACACTGAAGCTTTCTTT
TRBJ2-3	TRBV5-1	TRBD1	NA	CASSLIGGSTDTQYF	TGCGCCAGCAGCTTGATAGGGGGCTCCACAGATACGCAGTATTTT
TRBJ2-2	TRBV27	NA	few	CASSFARAWNTGELFF	TGTGCCAGCAGTTTCGCGCGGGCTTGGAACACCGGGGAGCTGTTTTTT
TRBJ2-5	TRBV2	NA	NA	CASSGQKETQYF	TGTGCCAGCAGTGGACAGAAAGAGACCCAGTACTTC
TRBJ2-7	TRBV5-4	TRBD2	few	CASSPGTSGYEQYF	TGTGCCAGCAGCCCGGGGACTAGCGGGTACGAGCAGTACTTC
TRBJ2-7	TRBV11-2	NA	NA	CASSLGDNYEQYF	TGTGCCAGCAGCTTAGGCGACAACTACGAGCAGTACTTC
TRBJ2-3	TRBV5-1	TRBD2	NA	CASSFSALAGTTDTQYF	TGCGCCAGCAGCTTCTCCGCACTAGCGGGGACCACAGATACGCAGTATTTT
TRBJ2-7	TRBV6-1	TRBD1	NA	CASSQDRAAYEQYF	TGTGCCAGCAGTCAGGACAGGGCCGCCTACGAGCAGTACTTC
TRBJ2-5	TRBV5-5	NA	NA	CASSPGTRQAQETQYF	TGTGCCAGCAGCCCGGGGACACGACAGGCTCAAGAGACCCAGTACTTC
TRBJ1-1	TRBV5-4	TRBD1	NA	CASKTQGPANTEAFF	TGTGCCAGCAAGACACAGGGGCCGGCGAACACTGAAGCTTTCTTT
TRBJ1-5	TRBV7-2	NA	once	CASSLDFGQPQHF	TGTGCCAGCAGCTTAGATTTCGGTCAGCCCCAGCATTTT
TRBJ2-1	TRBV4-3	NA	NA	CASSQDITSASRNEQFF	TGCGCCAGCAGCCAAGATATTACTTCGGCTAGTCGGAATGAGCAGTTCTTC
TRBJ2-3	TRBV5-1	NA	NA	CASSFGRVGTDTQYF	TGCGCCAGCAGCTTCGGCAGGGTGGGGACAGATACGCAGTATTTT
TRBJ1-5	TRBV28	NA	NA	CASSLGVDQPQHF	TGTGCCAGCAGTTTGGGCGTTGATCAGCCCCAGCATTTT
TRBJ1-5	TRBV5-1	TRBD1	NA	CASTSTGEGRPQHF	TGCGCCAGCACTTCGACAGGGGAGGGTCGACCCCAGCATTTT